Each of the 29 T cell receptor beta chains below was sequenced from the same sample in a study of CD8+ T cells in alopecia areata. Extraction of RNA preceded its reverse transcription into cDNA, which served as the sequencing template. Sequencing used immunoSEQ multiplex PCR; TCRdb keeps in-frame clones, though not all of them. Among 150,000 or so clones listed, around half were seen once. This specimen was CD8+ T cells sorted from blood, taken at week 0. The receptor set was obtained from a human donor with alopecia areata.

This clone was seen a few times. V gene TRBV6-4 combines with J gene TRBJ2-3, with TRBD2 matching over 13 bases. Germline CDR1 is MRHNA and CDR2 is SNTAGT. This CDR3 spans 15 amino acids. J lost 4 bases, V lost 5 bases, and 3 bases had no gene match. CDR3 loop: CASSYTSGGADTQYF. CDR3 DNA sequence: TGTGCCAGCAGTTATACTAGCGGGGGGGCAGATACGCAGTATTTT.

This clone was counted between two and nine times. The chain employs TRBV29-1 and TRBJ2-5; a possible D gene is TRBD2 (6 bases). The CDR3 is 13 residues long. V lost 2 bases and J 11 bases, leaving 18 bases between the germline ends. The V gene's germline CDR1 is SQVTM and CDR2 ANQGSEA. The CDR3, as DNA: TGCAGCGTTGAAACCCCGGGACTCCCACTACAGTACTTC. Amino acid sequence: CSVETPGLPLQYF.

The rearrangement links TRBV9 to TRBJ1-1; D might be TRBD1 (6 bases). There are 12 residues in the CDR3. V dropped 7 bases and J dropped 1 base, with 8 bases sitting between them. Germline V CDR1 and CDR2: SGDLS, YYNGEE. CDR3 DNA sequence: TGTGCCAGCGGACAGTCGAACACTGAAGCTTTCTTT. Translation gives CASGQSNTEAFF.

The rearrangement links TRBV7-8 to TRBJ1-5; 7 bases align to TRBD1. Trimming removed 5 bases from V and 6 bases from J; junction bases left unmatched: 13. This CDR3 spans 16 amino acids. CDR1 SGHVS and CDR2 FQNEAQ come from the germline V gene. The CDR3 DNA sequence: TGTGCCAGCAGCGACCGGACAGGCCTTACCCTTCAGCCCCAGCATTTT. It encodes CASSDRTGLTLQPQHF. Full variable domain (rest looked up from reference TRBV7-8 and TRBJ1-5): GAGVSQSPRYKVAKRGQDVALRCDPISGHVSLFWYQQALGQGPEFLTYFQNEAQLDKSGLPSDRFFAERPEGSVSTLKIQRTQQEDSAVYLCASSDRTGLTLQPQHFGDGTRLSIL.

This chain uses TRBV29-1 with TRBJ2-1; 7 bases match TRBD1. Trimming removed 1 base from V and 5 bases from J; junction bases left unmatched: 8. Per the germline V gene, CDR1 is SQVTM and CDR2 is ANQGSEA. The CDR3 length is 15 residues. CDR3 region: CSVEGHRDRHNEQFF. CDR3 DNA sequence: TGCAGCGTTGAAGGACACCGGGACAGACACAATGAGCAGTTCTTC.

The sample holds a few counts of this clone. The V gene is TRBV12-5, the J gene TRBJ1-2; D call uncertain. This CDR3 has 13 residues. Trimming pared 6 bases from V and 3 bases from J, leaving 11 bases between. Germline-derived CDR1 and CDR2 are LGHNT and FRNRAP. CDR3 region: CASGKGPYYGYTF. The CDR3 DNA follows: TGTGCTAGTGGCAAGGGCCCCTACTATGGCTACACCTTC.

This clone was seen a few times. V gene TRBV4-3 combines with J gene TRBJ1-4, with D uncertain. The CDR3 is made up of 17 amino acids. Per germline, CDR1 LGHNA and CDR2 YSLEER. Trimming took off 1 base at V and 0 bases at J, with 12 bases between the two ends. This chain's CDR3 is CASSQVLQDATNEKLFF. Here the CDR3 DNA reads TGCGCCAGCAGCCAAGTTCTTCAGGATGCAACTAATGAAAAACTGTTTTTT.

The chain couples TRBV30 to TRBJ2-1; no clear D gene. V was clipped by 3 bases and J by 3 bases, with 15 bases between them. The CDR3 loop spans 15 amino acids. Germline V gene data show CDR1 as GTSNPN and CDR2 as SVGIG (reference sequence). The CDR3 spells CAWSETTGSYNEQFF. Here the CDR3 DNA reads TGTGCCTGGAGCGAAACAACGGGCAGCTACAATGAGCAGTTCTTC.

J is TRBJ1-1 and V is TRBV7-3, with D unresolved. CDR3 size: 12 residues. Germline lookup yields CDR1 SGHTA and CDR2 FQGTGA. The V gene lost 8 bases and the J gene lost 1 base, with 8 bases spanning the gap. In nucleotides, the CDR3 is TGTGCCAGCCGCTCGGGGAACACTGAAGCTTTCTTT. Translated: CASRSGNTEAFF.

J is TRBJ1-2 and V is TRBV29-1; TRBD1 matches at 8 bases. CDR3 size: 14 residues. Trimming at V came to 6 bases and at J to 6 bases, leaving 12 bases not matched to a gene. Germline CDR1 and CDR2: SQVTM and ANQGSEA. Here the CDR3 reads CSVPQDRDGDGYTF. The CDR3 coding sequence is TGCAGCGTACCACAGGACAGGGACGGGGATGGCTACACCTTC.

The rearrangement links TRBV30 to TRBJ1-1; maybe TRBD1 (5 bases). The CDR3 loop spans 12 amino acids. Per the germline V gene, CDR1 is GTSNPN and CDR2 is SVGIG (reference sequence). Trimming left V 7 bases short and J 0 bases short, with 9 bases between. The CDR3 protein is CASGTLNTEAFF. The CDR3 DNA is TGTGCCTCCGGGACCCTGAACACTGAAGCTTTCTTT.

The chain uses TRBV29-1 and TRBJ2-7; 7 bases agree with TRBD1. Germline values: CDR1 SQVTM, CDR2 ANQGSEA. The CDR3 has 13 amino acids. With V trimmed by 4 bases and J by 4 bases, 7 bases remained unmatched. CDR3 loop: CSVGDNRGYEQYF. CDR3 DNA: TGCAGCGTTGGTGATAACAGGGGATACGAGCAGTACTTC.

The chain is built from TRBV6-5 and TRBJ1-1; D might be TRBD1 (5 bases). From germline, CDR1 is MNHEY and CDR2 SVGAGI. The V end lost 4 bases, the J end lost 1 base, and 7 bases lay between the germline ends. The CDR3 is 13 residues long. CDR3 bases: TGTGCCAGCAGTTCCGGGACGAACACTGAAGCTTTCTTT. Amino acid sequence: CASSSGTNTEAFF.

This clone was seen more than once but under ten times. The chain combines TRBV29-1 with TRBJ2-7; TRBD2 matches 8 bases. This CDR3 contains 14 residues. CDR1 SQVTM and CDR2 ANQGSEA come from the germline V gene. Losses at the gene ends were 3 bases for V and 3 bases for J; bases not matched to a gene: 7. CDR3 region: CSVEISGMGYEQYF. The CDR3, as DNA: TGCAGCGTTGAGATTAGCGGGATGGGCTACGAGCAGTACTTC.

The table lists this clone with a count of one. The chain employs TRBV7-9 and TRBJ1-5; 7 bases map to TRBD1. J gave up 3 bases and V 1 base, and 9 bases lay outside the gene matches. Germline assignment: CDR1 SEHNR and CDR2 FQNEAQ (reference sequence). The CDR3 covers 17 residues. CDR3 sequence: CASSLDGTATFNQPQHF. The CDR3 DNA sequence: TGTGCCAGCAGCTTAGACGGGACAGCGACCTTCAATCAGCCCCAGCATTTT.

The rearrangement uses TRBV9 and TRBJ1-1; maybe TRBD1 (5 bases). Trimming pared 4 bases from V and 7 bases from J, leaving 17 bases between. Germline V CDR1 and CDR2: SGDLS, YYNGEE. The CDR3 totals 14 residues. CDR3 coding DNA: TGTGCCAGCAGCCCCCCAGGTGGGGGGATTGAAGCTTTCTTT. Amino acid sequence: CASSPPGGGIEAFF. Looking up the rest from reference TRBV9 and TRBJ1-1 gives the full variable domain: DSGVTQTPKHLITATGQRVTLRCSPRSGDLSVYWYQQSLDQGLQFLIQYYNGEERAKGNILERFSAQQFPDLHSELNLSSLELGDSALYFCASSPPGGGIEAFFGQGTRLTVV.

The chain joins TRBV4-3 to TRBJ1-6, with no clear D. The CDR3 sequence is 16 residues long. In germline, CDR1 is LGHNA, CDR2 YSLEER. The V end lost 0 bases, the J end lost 10 bases, and 16 bases lay between the germline ends. The CDR3 protein is CASSQDMETPGSPLHF. CDR3 nucleotide sequence: TGCGCCAGCAGCCAAGATATGGAGACCCCGGGGTCACCCCTCCACTTT.

This rearrangement joins TRBV25-1 to TRBJ1-4; no clear D. Germline V gene lookup returns CDR1 MGHDK and CDR2 SYGVNS. Trimming cost V 4 bases and J 5 bases, with 17 bases left between them. This CDR3 comprises 16 residues. As DNA, the CDR3 is TGTGCCAGCAGTGCAGAAGAGGGCGAGGGCAATGAAAAACTGTTTTTT. Translation gives CASSAEEGEGNEKLFF. Full variable domain (rest looked up from reference TRBV25-1 and TRBJ1-4): EADIYQTPRYLVIGTGKKITLECSQTMGHDKMYWYQQDPGMELHLIHYSYGVNSTEKGDLSSESTVSRIRTEHFPLTLESARPSHTSQYLCASSAEEGEGNEKLFFGSGTQLSVL.

This clone was counted only a few times. The chain is built from TRBV5-6 and TRBJ2-7; a possible D gene is TRBD1 (6 bases). V dropped 4 bases and J dropped 3 bases, with 11 bases sitting between them. The CDR3 totals 13 residues. Germline CDR1 is SGHDT and CDR2 is YYEEEE. In DNA, the CDR3 is TGTGCCAGCAGCGGACCACAGGGCTACGAGCAGTACTTC. Translated, it gives CASSGPQGYEQYF.

This clone was found once. The chain is built from TRBV2 and TRBJ1-5; D unclear. Trimming removed 5 bases from V and 5 bases from J, with 16 bases in between. Germline CDR1 SNHLY, CDR2 FYNNEI. This CDR3 region has 15 residues. The CDR3: CASSIRSRADQPQHF. The CDR3 DNA is TGTGCCAGCAGTATAAGGTCGCGGGCAGATCAGCCCCAGCATTTT.

The V and J genes are TRBV15 and TRBJ1-1; unclear D gene. V shed 1 base and J shed 3 bases, with 12 bases lying between them. CDR3 size: 15 residues. Looked up from germline, CDR1 is LNHNV and CDR2 is YYDKDF (reference sequence). The DNA for the CDR3 is TGTGCCACCAGCAGAGGGGCAGGCTTGGACACTGAAGCTTTCTTT. Residues: CATSRGAGLDTEAFF.

J is TRBJ2-7 and V is TRBV11-2; unclear D gene. The CDR3 spans 11 residues. V dropped 1 base and J dropped 5 bases, with 3 bases sitting between them. CDR1 and CDR2 from the germline V gene are SGHAT and FQNNGV. The CDR3: CASSLGHEQYF. The CDR3 DNA reads as TGTGCCAGCAGCTTAGGCCACGAGCAGTACTTC. Full variable domain (outside the CDR3, taken from reference TRBV11-2 and TRBJ2-7): EAGVAQSPRYKIIEKRQSVAFWCNPISGHATLYWYQQILGQGPKLLIQFQNNGVVDDSQLPKDRFSAERLKGVDSTLKIQPAKLEDSAVYLCASSLGHEQYFGPGTRLTVT.

This chain links TRBV27 with TRBJ2-1; D remains unclear. The germline V and J ends were trimmed by 2 bases and 4 bases, with 6 bases remaining between them. Germline CDR1 MNHEY, CDR2 SMNVEV (reference sequence). The CDR3 consists of 13 residues. CDR3 nucleotide sequence: TGTGCCAGCAGTTTAGCAATATACAATGAGCAGTTCTTC. Its protein is CASSLAIYNEQFF.

The V call is TRBV7-9, the J call TRBJ1-1; D may be TRBD1 (6 bases). The ends were cut back, 4 bases at V and 0 bases at J, with 9 bases in the middle. The V gene's germline CDR1 is SEHNR and CDR2 FQNEAQ (reference sequence). The CDR3 length is 14 residues. CDR3 amino acids: CASSSTGLNTEAFF. CDR3 bases: TGTGCCAGCAGCTCGACAGGTTTGAACACTGAAGCTTTCTTT.

The rearrangement joins TRBV7-9 to TRBJ2-3, with D perhaps TRBD1 or TRBD2 (5 bases each). The length of the CDR3 is 14 residues. Germline lookup yields CDR1 SEHNR and CDR2 FQNEAQ (reference sequence). Trimming shortened V by 2 bases and J by 4 bases, and 10 bases separated the two germline ends. CDR3 loop: CASSLLQGPDTQYF. CDR3 DNA: TGTGCCAGCAGCTTATTGCAGGGACCAGATACGCAGTATTTT.

The rearrangement links TRBV4-1 to TRBJ2-7; D uncertain. The CDR3 loop spans 13 amino acids. CDR1 MGHRA and CDR2 YSYEKL come from the germline V gene. The V end lost 1 base, the J end lost 5 bases, and 9 bases lay between the germline ends. The CDR3 loop reads CASSQGLGNEQYF. For the CDR3, the DNA is TGCGCCAGCAGCCAAGGGTTGGGGAACGAGCAGTACTTC.

The rearrangement uses TRBV5-1 and TRBJ2-7; no definite D call. The V and J ends lost 0 bases and 7 bases respectively, with 14 bases between them. The CDR3 sequence is 14 residues long. Germline V CDR1 and CDR2: SGHRS, YFSETQ. The CDR3, as DNA: TGCGCCAGCAGCTTGGACGGTCCAGGCCCGGAGCAGTACTTC. Protein product: CASSLDGPGPEQYF.

This chain uses TRBV29-1 with TRBJ1-1; D is uncertain. Germline V lookup: CDR1 SQVTM, CDR2 ANQGSEA. The V end was cut by 5 bases, the J end by 4 bases, with 5 bases between. CDR3 length: 10 amino acids. The CDR3 DNA reads as TGCAGCGTTCTAGCCACTGAAGCTTTCTTT. Its protein is CSVLATEAFF.

This clone was seen only once. V is TRBV6-6 and J is TRBJ2-7, with a tentative D call TRBD2 (5 bases). The CDR3 spans 12 residues. Per the germline V gene, CDR1 is MNHNY and CDR2 is SVGAGI (reference sequence). Between the trimmed V and J ends, which lost 7 bases and 2 bases, there was a span of 9 bases. CDR3 region: CASTPGTYEQYF. CDR3 sequence (DNA): TGTGCCAGCACTCCGGGAACCTACGAGCAGTACTTC.